Following are 20 T cell receptor beta chains from one sample sequenced in a study of blood T cell repertoires in COVID-19 (TCRdb year 2020). The method behind the library was the immunoSEQ multiplex PCR assay. Entries here come from immuneACCESS through TCRdb and include only in-frame sequences with V and J called. Some clones fail to appear in such tables; in the studies checked, an unresolved V gene covers under half of the shortfall, and the cause of the remainder is unknown. The sample contains 360,000 or so clones, approximately 91% of them found a single time. Over 0.9% of the sample rests with the top ten. The sequencing input was PBMCs or T cells enriched from blood (not recorded which). These receptors all come from a woman under 40 who had been exposed to COVID-19.

Only a few counts were recorded for this clone. This rearrangement joins TRBV15 to TRBJ1-1; 11 bases fit TRBD1. V lost 4 bases and J lost 4; bases outside the gene matches: 2. The CDR3 totals 14 residues. CDR1 LNHNV and CDR2 YYDKDF come from the germline V gene (reference sequence). CDR3 residues: CATSKGTGGTEAFF. The CDR3, as DNA: TGTGCCACCAGCAAGGGGACAGGGGGCACTGAAGCTTTCTTT.

This chain joins TRBV28 and TRBJ1-5, with 7 bases lining up with TRBD1. CDR3 length: 15 amino acids. Germline CDR1 MDHEN, CDR2 SYDVKM. V dropped 4 bases and J dropped 7; count of bases not matched to a gene: 10. The DNA for the CDR3 is TGTGCCAGCAGTTACCGAACAACAGGGGAACAGCCCCAGCATTTT. It is translated as CASSYRTTGEQPQHF.

This chain links TRBV6-5 with TRBJ2-3, with a tentative D call TRBD2 (6 bases). This CDR3 contains 15 residues. Trimming took off 0 bases at V and 4 bases at J, with 11 bases between the two ends. Germline V gene lookup returns CDR1 MNHEY and CDR2 SVGAGI. The DNA for the CDR3 is TGTGCCAGCAGTTACTCCGGGAGTCTCTCAGATACGCAGTATTTT. It is translated as CASSYSGSLSDTQYF.

The chain uses TRBV7-9 and TRBJ2-2, with 10 bases lining up with TRBD1. Trimming at V came to 6 bases and at J to 3 bases, leaving 7 bases not matched to a gene. This CDR3 spans 16 amino acids. Germline assignment: CDR1 SEHNR and CDR2 FQNEAQ (reference sequence). The CDR3 here is CASRNDRGQDTGELFF. The CDR3 DNA reads TGTGCCAGCAGGAATGACAGGGGGCAGGACACCGGGGAGCTGTTTTTT.

The CDR3, as DNA: TGCGCCAGCAGCCCAATTCCCGGAGCGAACACTGAAGCTTTCTTT. It yields the protein CASSPIPGANTEAFF. The chain combines TRBV5-1 with TRBJ1-1; D gene uncertain. Germline V CDR1 and CDR2: SGHRS, YFSETQ. Deletions cut 4 bases from V and 1 base from J, with 14 bases between. This CDR3 contains 15 residues. The whole variable domain, filled in from reference TRBV5-1 and TRBJ1-1, reads KAGVTQTPRYLIKTRGQQVTLSCSPISGHRSVSWYQQTPGQGLQFLFEYFSETQRNKGNFPGRFSGRQFSNSRSEMNVSTLELGDSALYLCASSPIPGANTEAFFGQGTRLTVV.

The chain has TRBV19 and TRBJ2-5, with 7 bases fitting TRBD2. Germline V lookup: CDR1 LNHDA, CDR2 SQIVND (reference sequence). Losses at the gene ends were 0 bases for V and 2 bases for J; bases not matched to a gene: 12. The CDR3 extends over 18 amino acids. The CDR3 sequence: CASSIDHRLARTQETQYF. CDR3 in DNA: TGTGCCAGTAGTATAGATCATCGACTAGCCCGAACACAAGAGACCCAGTACTTC. Combining the CDR3 with reference TRBV19 and TRBJ2-5 gives the whole variable domain DGGITQSPKYLFRKEGQNVTLSCEQNLNHDAMYWYRQDPGQGLRLIYYSQIVNDFQKGDIAEGYSVSREKKESFPLTVTSAQKNPTAFYLCASSIDHRLARTQETQYFGPGTRLLVL.

This chain uses TRBV6-5 with TRBJ2-7; possibly TRBD2 for D (6 bases). The germline gives CDR1 MNHEY, CDR2 SVGAGI. The CDR3 consists of 14 residues. The V gene lost 7 bases and the J gene lost 3 bases, with 16 bases spanning the gap. The CDR3 loop is CASTWAGRNYEQYF. In DNA form, the CDR3 reads TGTGCCAGCACGTGGGCAGGGAGGAACTACGAGCAGTACTTC.

The chain links TRBV19 to TRBJ2-7; 12 nucleotides line up with TRBD1. The CDR3 has 15 residues. In germline, CDR1 is LNHDA, CDR2 SQIVND (reference sequence). After removal of 6 bases from V and 4 bases from J, the junction contained 7 bases not matched to a gene. CDR3 region: CASRTGTGGRYEQYF. CDR3 nucleotide sequence: TGTGCCAGTAGGACCGGGACAGGGGGCAGGTACGAGCAGTACTTC.

The V call is TRBV6-5, the J call TRBJ1-3; D remains ambiguous. V was clipped by 7 bases and J by 3 bases, with 10 bases between them. The CDR3 loop spans 13 amino acids. CDR1 is MNHEY and CDR2 is SVGAGI in the germline V gene. CDR3 DNA: TGTGCCAGCACCCCACCGGGTGGAAACACCATATATTTT. Translated, it gives CASTPPGGNTIYF.

This chain links TRBV10-1 with TRBJ2-5; D possibly corresponds to TRBD1 (6 bases). Germline values: CDR1 WNHNN, CDR2 SYGVQD (reference sequence). CDR3 length equals 14 residues. V gave up 0 bases and J gave up 1 base, with 6 bases separating them. CDR3 DNA: TGCGCCAGCAGTGAGTCAGGGGGCCAAGAGACCCAGTACTTC. It is translated as CASSESGGQETQYF.

This chain links TRBV2 with TRBJ2-1; 9 nucleotides align to TRBD2. CDR3 size: 13 residues. Trimming took 7 bases from V and 7 from J; bases not matched to a gene: 5. CDR1 and CDR2 (germline): SNHLY, FYNNEI. Here the CDR3 DNA reads TGTGCCAGCAAGCGGGAGGATCGAAATGAGCAGTTCTTC. The encoded protein is CASKREDRNEQFF.

V and J are TRBV7-9 and TRBJ2-2; 8 bases match TRBD2. The CDR3 length is 18 residues. Per germline, CDR1 SEHNR and CDR2 FQNEAQ (reference sequence). V was pared by 5 bases and J by 4 bases, with 15 bases of the junction left unmatched. The CDR3 region has the DNA TGTGCCAGCAGCCCTCGAAGAGCGGGAGATATTGGCACCGGGGAGCTGTTTTTT. Translating gives CASSPRRAGDIGTGELFF.

The chain uses TRBV5-5 and TRBJ2-4; tentatively, D is TRBD1 (5 bases). Germline loops: CDR1 SGHKS, CDR2 YYEKEE (reference sequence). The CDR3 loop spans 16 amino acids. V lost 4 bases, J lost 1 base, and 15 bases lay in between. The CDR3 is CASSLDGGAAKNIQYF. The CDR3 DNA is TGTGCCAGCAGCCTGGACGGTGGGGCGGCCAAAAACATTCAGTACTTC.

The chain combines TRBV12-5 with TRBJ2-1, with 8 nucleotides matching TRBD1. The germline V gene has CDR1 LGHNT and CDR2 FRNRAP. CDR3 length: 15 amino acids. J gave up 6 bases and V 1 base, and 5 bases lay outside the gene matches. CDR3 sequence: CASGLGQGSFNEQFF. The CDR3 coding sequence is TGTGCTAGTGGTTTGGGACAGGGGAGTTTCAATGAGCAGTTCTTC. The whole variable domain, remainder taken from reference TRBV12-5 and TRBJ2-1, is DARVTQTPRHKVTEMGQEVTMRCQPILGHNTVFWYRQTMMQGLELLAYFRNRAPLDDSGMPKDRFSAEMPDATLATLKIQPSEPRDSAVYFCASGLGQGSFNEQFFGPGTRLTVL.

DNA for the CDR3: TGTGCCAGCAGCCAAGACAGCAGGGGAACTGAAGCTTTCTTT. Translating gives CASSQDSRGTEAFF. The rearrangement joins TRBV14 to TRBJ1-1, with D perhaps TRBD1 (6 bases). CDR3 length: 14 residues. V was shortened by 0 bases and J by 5 bases, with 10 bases between the two germline ends. The germline V gene has CDR1 SGHDN and CDR2 FVKESK.

The genes are TRBV30 and TRBJ1-3; D ambiguous. The CDR3 loop spans 11 amino acids. Germline CDR1 GTSNPN, CDR2 SVGIG (reference sequence). With 3 bases removed from V and 4 bases from J, the gap between germline ends came to 4 bases. CDR3 in amino acids: CAWRLGNTIYF. Written as DNA, the CDR3 is TGTGCCTGGAGACTCGGAAACACCATATATTTT.

This chain joins TRBV7-3 and TRBJ2-3, with D perhaps matching TRBD1 (5 bases). V lost 4 bases to trimming and J lost 3 bases, with 8 bases between them. The V gene's germline CDR1 is SGHTA and CDR2 FQGTGA. The CDR3 is 13 amino acids. CDR3 sequence (DNA): TGTGCCAGCAGCTCCCAGGGTACAGATACGCAGTATTTT. Its protein is CASSSQGTDTQYF.

The gene calls are TRBV11-2 and TRBJ2-3; 14 bases line up with TRBD2. The CDR3 consists of 19 residues. Losses at the gene ends were 2 bases for V and 6 bases for J; bases not matched to a gene: 13. Germline lookup yields CDR1 SGHAT and CDR2 FQNNGV. The CDR3 sequence: CASSLSGLGLAGGGDTQYF. CDR3 sequence (DNA): TGTGCCAGCAGCTTATCTGGCCTTGGACTAGCGGGAGGAGGGGATACGCAGTATTTT.

This chain connects TRBV10-1 to TRBJ2-7; possible D gene TRBD2, 5 bases. Trimming removed 4 bases from V and 7 bases from J, with 14 bases in between. Germline V lookup: CDR1 WNHNN, CDR2 SYGVQD (reference sequence). The CDR3 consists of 13 residues. CDR3 sequence reads: CASSGVGRGEQYF. Here the CDR3 DNA reads TGCGCCAGCAGTGGGGTAGGCCGGGGAGAGCAGTACTTC.

J is TRBJ2-1 and V is TRBV19; 10 nucleotides agree with TRBD2. V shed 1 base and J 5 bases; nucleotides not matched to a gene: 5. This CDR3 is 16 amino acids long. Germline V gene sequence: CDR1 LNHDA, CDR2 SQIVND (reference sequence). This CDR3 reads CASSIVASGSNNEQFF. The CDR3 bases are TGTGCCAGTAGTATAGTGGCTAGCGGGAGTAACAATGAGCAGTTCTTC.